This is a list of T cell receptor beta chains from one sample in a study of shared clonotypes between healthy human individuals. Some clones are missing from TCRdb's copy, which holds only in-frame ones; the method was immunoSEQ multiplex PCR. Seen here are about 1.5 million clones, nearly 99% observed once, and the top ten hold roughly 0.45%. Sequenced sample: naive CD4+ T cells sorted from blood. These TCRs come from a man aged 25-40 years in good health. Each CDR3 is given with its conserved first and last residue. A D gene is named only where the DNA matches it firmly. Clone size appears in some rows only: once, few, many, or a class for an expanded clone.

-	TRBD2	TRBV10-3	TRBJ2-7	CAISAGLAGVNPYEQYF	TGTGCCATCAGTGCCGGACTAGCGGGAGTAAACCCCTACGAGCAGTACTTC
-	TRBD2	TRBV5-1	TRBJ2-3	CASRTGLAGGYSTDTQYF	TGCGCCAGCCGAACCGGACTAGCGGGAGGGTATAGCACAGATACGCAGTATTTT
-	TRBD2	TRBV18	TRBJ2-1	CASSPPRLAGGMSYNEQFF	TGTGCCAGCTCACCACCGAGGCTAGCGGGAGGAATGTCATACAATGAGCAGTTCTTC
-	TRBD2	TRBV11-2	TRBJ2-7	CASSLATSGFYEQYF	TGTGCCAGCAGCTTAGCGACTAGCGGGTTTTACGAGCAGTACTTC
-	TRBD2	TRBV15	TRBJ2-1	CATGREFLFF	TGTGCCACGGGGCGGGAGTTTTTGTTCTTC
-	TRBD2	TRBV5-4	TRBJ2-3	CASSPGLAGVDTQYF	TGTGCCAGCAGCCCCGGCCTAGCGGGAGTGGATACGCAGTATTTT
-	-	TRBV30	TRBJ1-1	CAWSPAGGEAFF	TGTGCCTGGAGTCCGGCCGGGGGTGAAGCTTTCTTT
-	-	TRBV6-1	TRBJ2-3	CASSVKGGRQRFF	TGTGCCAGCAGTGTAAAGGGTGGGAGGCAAAGGTTTTTT
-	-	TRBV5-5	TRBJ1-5	CASSLVAADRNQPQHF	TGTGCCAGCAGCTTGGTGGCAGCAGATCGCAATCAGCCCCAGCATTTT
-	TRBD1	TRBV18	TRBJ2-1	CASSPPNRGHNEQFF	TGTGCCAGCTCACCACCCAACAGGGGGCACAATGAGCAGTTCTTC
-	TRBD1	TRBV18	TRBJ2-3	CASSSDRGPGDTQYF	TGTGCCAGCTCTTCAGACAGGGGGCCTGGGGATACGCAGTATTTT
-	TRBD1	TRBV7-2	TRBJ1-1	CASSLVFGGTATEAFF	TGTGCCAGCAGCTTAGTCTTCGGGGGGACAGCCACTGAAGCTTTCTTT
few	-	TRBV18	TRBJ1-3	CASSPRSPPSGNTIYF	TGTGCCAGCTCACCAAGGTCTCCACCCTCTGGAAACACCATATATTTT
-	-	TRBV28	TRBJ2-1	CASSPSLWPILSYEQFF	TGTGCCAGCAGTCCAAGTCTCTGGCCGATCCTTTCGTATGAGCAGTTCTTC